What follows is one T cell receptor beta chain and its context. This CDR3 comprises 15 residues. The germline V gene has CDR1 MGHRA and CDR2 YSYEKL. Trimming cost V 3 bases and J 8 bases, with 16 bases left between them. These data come from a study of T cell changes during pregnancy in multiple sclerosis. Some clones are missing from TCRdb's copy, which holds only in-frame ones; the method was immunoSEQ multiplex PCR. This sample has about 39,000 clones, with about 85% found just once. The chain carries TRBV4-1 and TRBJ1-4, with a possible D match to TRBD1 (5 bases). The TCR comes from a female donor with multiple sclerosis, enrolled in a pregnancy study. The sequenced sample was CD4+ T cells from peripheral blood mononuclear cells, obtained before pregnancy. This CDR3 reads CASSQGSGGEEKLFF. The CDR3 DNA follows: TGCGCCAGCAGCCAGGGGTCCGGGGGTGAGGAAAAACTGTTTTTT.